A single sample gave rise to the 15 T cell receptor beta chains below, sequenced in a study of spatial heterogeneity in lung cancer. Study results and limitations: The study found that expanded intratumoral alpha and beta TCR counts tracked tumor mutation counts.

The sample's time point: sample taken at primary tumor resection. These receptors have no identified antigens. TCRdb re-derived calls from the 5' RACE reads in MiXCR, one entry per CDR3 protein. The data show roughly 9,800 distinct CDR3 sequences, around 50% seen once. Sequencing used lung tumor tissue, obtained at surgery. All receptors come from a female donor with early-stage non-small cell lung cancer.

The V call is TRBV7-9, the J call TRBJ1-3, with a weak D call TRBD1 (6 bases). CDR3 length: 14 residues. The V and J ends lost 3 bases and 3 bases respectively, with 9 bases between them. Germline V lookup: CDR1 SEHNR, CDR2 FQNEAQ (reference sequence). The CDR3 region is CASSFNRVGNTIYF. The CDR3 DNA is TGTGCCAGCAGCTTTAACAGGGTTGGAAACACCATATATTTT.

The CDR3 coding sequence is TGTGCCAGCAGCGTCCGACAGGACAATGAGCAGTTCTTC. Encoded protein: CASSVRQDNEQFF. This sequence joins TRBV9 and TRBJ2-1; D is possibly TRBD1 (6 bases). V dropped 2 bases and J dropped 5 bases, with 8 bases sitting between them. Germline values: CDR1 SGDLS, CDR2 YYNGEE. The CDR3 has 13 amino acids.

A few counts support this clonotype. V and J are TRBV30 and TRBJ1-1; maybe TRBD1 (5 bases). V gave up 5 bases and J gave up 7 bases, with 14 bases separating them. CDR3 length: 12 residues. The germline V gene has CDR1 GTSNPN and CDR2 SVGIG (reference sequence). The CDR3 region has the DNA TGTGCCTGGGGCGTACGGACAAATGAAGCTTTCTTT. Translation: CAWGVRTNEAFF.

The rearrangement links TRBV20-1 to TRBJ1-5, with D uncertain. Germline CDR1 is DFQATT and CDR2 is SNEGSKA (reference sequence). The CDR3 loop spans 15 amino acids. CDR3 in DNA: TGCAGCGTCGGCAGGTCCGCATATAGCAATCAGCCCCAGCATTTT. It encodes CSVGRSAYSNQPQHF.

The chain uses TRBV20-1 and TRBJ1-2, with D perhaps TRBD1 (5 bases). From germline, CDR1 is DFQATT and CDR2 SNEGSKA (reference sequence). Trimming took 4 bases from V and 5 from J, leaving 14 bases between them. The CDR3 runs to 13 residues. The CDR3 bases are TGCAGTGCTATGACAGTTCGGATGTATGGCTACACCTTC. It specifies CSAMTVRMYGYTF.

This clonotype was seen only a few times. The V call is TRBV29-1, the J call TRBJ2-3; D is unclear. V lost 4 bases to trimming and J lost 4 bases, with 18 bases between them. The V gene's germline CDR1 is SQVTM and CDR2 ANQGSEA. The CDR3 consists of 15 residues. CDR3 nucleotide sequence: TGCAGCGTTGGAGGAACCTCCCCACGTCCAGATACGCAGTATTTT. It yields the protein CSVGGTSPRPDTQYF.

The J gene is TRBJ1-4, the V gene TRBV18; the D gene is possibly TRBD1 (5 bases). Trimming pared 3 bases from V and 8 bases from J, leaving 13 bases between. Germline lookup yields CDR1 KGHSH and CDR2 LQKENI. CDR3 size: 14 residues. The CDR3 nucleotides are TGTGCCAGCTCACCTGGCCAGGGTTTGGAAAAACTGTTTTTT. It codes for CASSPGQGLEKLFF.

The genes are TRBV29-1 and TRBJ1-1; no reliable D call. CDR3 length: 10 amino acids. Per the germline V gene, CDR1 is SQVTM and CDR2 is ANQGSEA. V was shortened by 2 bases and J by 7 bases, with 5 bases between the two germline ends. The DNA for the CDR3 is TGCAGCGTTGAACCTAATGAAGCTTTCTTT. Its protein product is CSVEPNEAFF.

The chain couples TRBV20-1 to TRBJ1-4; D gene uncertain. The V gene's germline CDR1 is DFQATT and CDR2 SNEGSKA (reference sequence). The germline V and J ends were trimmed by 5 bases and 12 bases, with 13 bases remaining between them. The CDR3 runs to 11 residues. The CDR3 coding sequence is TGCAGTGCTGGCCTAAACAGCGAACTGTTTTTT. Translated: CSAGLNSELFF.

This clonotype came up a few times. The V and J genes are TRBV20-1 and TRBJ2-7; no clear D. CDR1 DFQATT and CDR2 SNEGSKA come from the germline V gene (reference sequence). CDR3 length: 14 amino acids. V lost 3 bases to trimming and J lost 2 bases, with 14 bases between them. CDR3 sequence reads: CSASPRGLPYEQYF. DNA of the CDR3: TGCAGTGCTAGTCCACGCGGCCTACCCTACGAGCAGTACTTC.

This sequence joins TRBV10-3 and TRBJ1-5, with 7 positions matching TRBD1. CDR1 and CDR2 from the germline V gene are ENHRY and SYGVKD. After removal of 11 bases from V and 4 bases from J, the junction contained 5 bases not matched to a gene. CDR3 size: 12 residues. The CDR3 protein is CASAGGNQPQHF. CDR3 coding DNA: TGTGCCTCCGCAGGGGGAAATCAGCCCCAGCATTTT.

The rearrangement links TRBV7-6 to TRBJ1-5; 9 nucleotides agree with TRBD1. CDR3 length equals 17 residues. Germline CDR1 reads SGHVS; CDR2 reads FNYEAQ. V lost 1 base, J lost 5 bases, and 9 bases stayed unmatched. This CDR3 is CASSLGTGQGYYQPQHF. The CDR3, as DNA: TGTGCCAGCAGCTTAGGAACGGGACAGGGATACTATCAGCCCCAGCATTTT.

The CDR3 bases are TGCAGTGCTAGAGATCCGGGACTCTTCCCCCAGTTCTTC. Translated: CSARDPGLFPQFF. The rearrangement uses TRBV20-1 and TRBJ2-1; tentative D call: TRBD2 (6 bases). CDR3 size: 13 residues. Germline V gene lookup returns CDR1 DFQATT and CDR2 SNEGSKA (reference sequence). Trimming took off 0 bases at V and 13 bases at J, with 16 bases between the two ends.

The chain carries TRBV20-1 and TRBJ2-7; D is perhaps TRBD1 (6 bases). CDR3 length equals 11 residues. Germline V gene lookup returns CDR1 DFQATT and CDR2 SNEGSKA (reference sequence). Trimming cost V 5 bases and J 6 bases, with 11 bases left between them. The chain's CDR3 is CSALQGSEQYF. The CDR3 DNA reads as TGCAGTGCTCTACAGGGTTCCGAGCAGTACTTC.

This clonotype turned up a few times. The J gene is TRBJ1-5, the V gene TRBV6-2 or TRBV6-3; a possible D gene is TRBD1 (6 bases). This CDR3 is built from 19 residues. The germline CDR1 and CDR2 sequences are MNHEY and SVGEGT. The germline V and J ends were trimmed by 2 bases and 0 bases, with 20 bases remaining between them. The CDR3 here is CASSYPIPRTDYSNQPQHF. CDR3 coding DNA: TGTGCCAGCAGTTACCCGATCCCTCGGACAGATTATAGCAATCAGCCCCAGCATTTT.